The text below deals with one T cell receptor (beta chain). Its antigen is currently unknown. Germline V gene sequence: CDR1 SGHVS, CDR2 FNYEAQ. The CDR3 loop spans 14 amino acids. The germline V and J ends were trimmed by 2 bases and 6 bases, with 14 bases remaining between them. Assay: immunoSEQ multiplex PCR; the TCRdb copy retains only in-frame clones and omits some. The top ten clones hold 0.65% to 0.95% of a sample with 30,000 to 45,000 clones, more than 70% of them seen once. The data originate from a study of pediatric ulcerative colitis. During colonoscopy, one to two rectal pinch biopsies were collected. Before the diagnostic colonoscopy, ulcerative colitis patients were free of immunosuppressive medication. Study-wide findings and caveats: Blood-rectal clonal overlap within each person was significantly higher in ulcerative colitis patients than controls. No controls had the two rectal clonotypes shared by ulcerative colitis patients.

The chain couples TRBV7-6 to TRBJ2-7, with a weak D call TRBD2 (6 bases). This clonotype was obtained from a boy younger than 18 with moderate ulcerative colitis. Sequenced: gut tissue. DNA of the CDR3: TGTGCCAGCAGCTTATCTCCGGGACTTCCCGAGCAGTACTTC. Its translation is CASSLSPGLPEQYF.